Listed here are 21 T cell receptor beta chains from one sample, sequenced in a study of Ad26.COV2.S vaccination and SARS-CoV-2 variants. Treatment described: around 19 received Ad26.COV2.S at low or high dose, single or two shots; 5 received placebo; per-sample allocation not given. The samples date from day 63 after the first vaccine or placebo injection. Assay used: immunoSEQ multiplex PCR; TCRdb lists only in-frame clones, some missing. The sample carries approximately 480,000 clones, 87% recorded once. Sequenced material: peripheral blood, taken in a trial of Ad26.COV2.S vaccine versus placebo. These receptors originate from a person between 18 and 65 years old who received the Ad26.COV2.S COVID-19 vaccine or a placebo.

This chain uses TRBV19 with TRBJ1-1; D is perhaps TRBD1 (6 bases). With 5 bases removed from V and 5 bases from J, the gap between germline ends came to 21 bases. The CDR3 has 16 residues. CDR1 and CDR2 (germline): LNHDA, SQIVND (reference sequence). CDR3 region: CASSPHAAGEGTEAFF. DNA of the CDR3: TGTGCCAGTAGTCCCCACGCAGCAGGGGAGGGGACTGAAGCTTTCTTT.

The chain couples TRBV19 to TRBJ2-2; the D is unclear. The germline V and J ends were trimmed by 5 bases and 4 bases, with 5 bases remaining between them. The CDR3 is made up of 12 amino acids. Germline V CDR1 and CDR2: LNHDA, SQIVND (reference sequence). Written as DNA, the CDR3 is TGTGCCAGTAGTCGAGGCACCGGGGAGCTGTTTTTT. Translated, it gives CASSRGTGELFF.

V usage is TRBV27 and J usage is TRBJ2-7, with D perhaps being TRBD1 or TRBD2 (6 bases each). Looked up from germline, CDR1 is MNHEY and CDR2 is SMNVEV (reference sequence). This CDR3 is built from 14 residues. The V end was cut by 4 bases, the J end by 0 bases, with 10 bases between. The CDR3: CASSWGAHSYEQYF. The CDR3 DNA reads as TGTGCCAGCAGTTGGGGGGCGCACTCCTACGAGCAGTACTTC.

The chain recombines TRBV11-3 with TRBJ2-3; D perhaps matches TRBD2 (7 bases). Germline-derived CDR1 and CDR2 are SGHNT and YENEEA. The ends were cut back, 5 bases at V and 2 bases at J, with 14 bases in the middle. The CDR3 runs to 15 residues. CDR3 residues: CASSLGGGLTDTQYF. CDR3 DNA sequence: TGTGCCAGCAGCCTGGGCGGGGGCCTCACAGATACGCAGTATTTT.

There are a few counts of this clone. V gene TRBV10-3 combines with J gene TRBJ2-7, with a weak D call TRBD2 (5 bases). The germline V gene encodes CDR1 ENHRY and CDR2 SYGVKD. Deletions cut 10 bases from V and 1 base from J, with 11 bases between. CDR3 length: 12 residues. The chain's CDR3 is CATLSGSYEQYF. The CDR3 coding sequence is TGTGCCACCTTGTCGGGGTCCTACGAGCAGTACTTC.

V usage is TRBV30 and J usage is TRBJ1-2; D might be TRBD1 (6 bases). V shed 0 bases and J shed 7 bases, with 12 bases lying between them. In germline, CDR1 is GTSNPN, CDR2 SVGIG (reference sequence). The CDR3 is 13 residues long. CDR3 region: CAWSVSGGFGYTF. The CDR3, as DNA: TGTGCCTGGAGTGTTTCCGGGGGCTTTGGCTACACCTTC.

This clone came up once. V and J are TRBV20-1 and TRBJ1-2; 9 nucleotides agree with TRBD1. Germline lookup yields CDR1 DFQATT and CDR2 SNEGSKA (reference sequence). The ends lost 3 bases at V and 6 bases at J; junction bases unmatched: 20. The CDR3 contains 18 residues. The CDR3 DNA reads TGCAGTGCTAGTCTCCGGGTTTCAGGGACAGGGTCCCCCAATGGCTACACCTTC. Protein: CSASLRVSGTGSPNGYTF.

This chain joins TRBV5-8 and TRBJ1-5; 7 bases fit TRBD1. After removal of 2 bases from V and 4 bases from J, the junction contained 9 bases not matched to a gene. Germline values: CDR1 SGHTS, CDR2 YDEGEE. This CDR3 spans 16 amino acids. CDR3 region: CASSFAPGGGNQPQHF. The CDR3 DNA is TGTGCCAGCAGCTTCGCCCCAGGGGGGGGGAATCAGCCCCAGCATTTT.

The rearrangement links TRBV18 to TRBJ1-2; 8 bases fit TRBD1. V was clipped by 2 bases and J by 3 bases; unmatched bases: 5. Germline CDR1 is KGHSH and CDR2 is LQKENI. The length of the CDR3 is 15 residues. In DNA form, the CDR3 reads TGTGCCAGCTCACCAGAGACAGGGGTAGACTATGGCTACACCTTC. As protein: CASSPETGVDYGYTF.

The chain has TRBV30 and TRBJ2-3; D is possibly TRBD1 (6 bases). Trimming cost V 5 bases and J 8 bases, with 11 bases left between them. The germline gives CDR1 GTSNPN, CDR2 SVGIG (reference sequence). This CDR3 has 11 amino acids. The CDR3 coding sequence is TGTGCCTGGGCGACAGGTGGTACGCAGTATTTT. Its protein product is CAWATGGTQYF.

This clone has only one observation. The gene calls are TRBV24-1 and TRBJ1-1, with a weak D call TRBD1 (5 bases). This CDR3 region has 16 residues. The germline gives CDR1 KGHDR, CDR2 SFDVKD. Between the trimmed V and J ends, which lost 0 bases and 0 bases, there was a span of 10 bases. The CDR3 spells CATSDLGGTLNTEAFF. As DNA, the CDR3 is TGTGCCACCAGTGATTTGGGGGGAACGCTGAACACTGAAGCTTTCTTT.

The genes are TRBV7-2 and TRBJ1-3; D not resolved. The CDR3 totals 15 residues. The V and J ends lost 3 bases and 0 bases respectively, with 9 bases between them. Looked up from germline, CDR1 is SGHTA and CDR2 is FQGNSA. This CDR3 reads CASSFTSSSGNTIYF. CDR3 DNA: TGTGCCAGCAGCTTTACGTCGAGCTCTGGAAACACCATATATTTT.

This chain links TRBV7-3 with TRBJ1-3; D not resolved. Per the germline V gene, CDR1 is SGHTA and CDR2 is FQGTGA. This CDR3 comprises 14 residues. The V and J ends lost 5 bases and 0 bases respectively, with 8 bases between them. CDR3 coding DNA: TGTGCCAGCAGCCCGGGCCCCTCTGGAAACACCATATATTTT. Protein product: CASSPGPSGNTIYF.

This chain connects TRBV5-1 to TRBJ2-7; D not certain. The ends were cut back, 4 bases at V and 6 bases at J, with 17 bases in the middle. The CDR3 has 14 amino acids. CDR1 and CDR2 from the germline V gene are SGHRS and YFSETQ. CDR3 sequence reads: CASSPGGSSGEQYF. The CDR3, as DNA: TGCGCCAGCAGCCCGGGCGGCAGTTCTGGCGAGCAGTACTTC.

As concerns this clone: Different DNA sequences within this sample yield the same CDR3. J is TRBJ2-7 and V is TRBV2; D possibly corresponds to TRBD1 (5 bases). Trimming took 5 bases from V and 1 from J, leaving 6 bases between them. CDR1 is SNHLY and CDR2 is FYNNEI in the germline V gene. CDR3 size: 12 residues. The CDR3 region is CASSSGSYEQYF. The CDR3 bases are TGTGCCAGCAGTTCAGGGTCCTACGAGCAGTACTTC. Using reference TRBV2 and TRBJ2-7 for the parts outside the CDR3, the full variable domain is EPEVTQTPSHQVTQMGQEVILRCVPISNHLYFYWYRQILGQKVEFLVSFYNNEISEKSEIFDDQFSVERPDGSNFTLKIRSTKLEDSAMYFCASSSGSYEQYFGPGTRLTVT.

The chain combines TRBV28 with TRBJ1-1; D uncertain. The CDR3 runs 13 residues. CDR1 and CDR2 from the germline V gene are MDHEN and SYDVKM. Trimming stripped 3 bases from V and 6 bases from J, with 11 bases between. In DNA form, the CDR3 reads TGTGCCAGCAGTTTGGTGACGAGCGCTGAAGCTTTCTTT. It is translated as CASSLVTSAEAFF.

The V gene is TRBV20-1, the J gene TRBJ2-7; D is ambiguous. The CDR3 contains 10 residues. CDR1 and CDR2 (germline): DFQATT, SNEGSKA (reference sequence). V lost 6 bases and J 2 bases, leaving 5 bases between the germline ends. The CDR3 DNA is TGCAGTGCATCTCCCTACGAGCAGTACTTC. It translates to CSASPYEQYF.

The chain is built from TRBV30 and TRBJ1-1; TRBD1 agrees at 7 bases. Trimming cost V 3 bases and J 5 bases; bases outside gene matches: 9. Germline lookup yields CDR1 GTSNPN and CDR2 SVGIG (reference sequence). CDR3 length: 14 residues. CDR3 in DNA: TGTGCCTGGAGCCCGCAGGGGGTTAGGACTGAAGCTTTCTTT. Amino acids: CAWSPQGVRTEAFF.

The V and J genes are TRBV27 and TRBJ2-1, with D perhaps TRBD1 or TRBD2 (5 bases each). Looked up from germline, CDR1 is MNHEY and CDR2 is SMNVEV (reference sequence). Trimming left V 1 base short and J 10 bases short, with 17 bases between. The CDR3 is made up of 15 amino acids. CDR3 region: CASSLFRLAGSEQFF. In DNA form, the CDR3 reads TGTGCCAGCAGTTTATTCAGGCTAGCAGGGTCGGAGCAGTTCTTC.

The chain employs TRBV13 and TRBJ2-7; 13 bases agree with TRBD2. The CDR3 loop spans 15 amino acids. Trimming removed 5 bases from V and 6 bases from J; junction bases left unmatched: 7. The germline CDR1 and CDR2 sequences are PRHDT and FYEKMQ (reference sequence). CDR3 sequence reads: CASSQTSGRGLEQYF. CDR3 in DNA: TGTGCCAGCAGCCAAACTAGCGGGAGGGGTCTCGAGCAGTACTTC.

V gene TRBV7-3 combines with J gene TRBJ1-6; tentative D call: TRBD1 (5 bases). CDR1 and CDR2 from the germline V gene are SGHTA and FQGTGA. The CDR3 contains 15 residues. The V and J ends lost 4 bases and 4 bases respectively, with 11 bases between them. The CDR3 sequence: CASSSSGRYNSPLHF. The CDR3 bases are TGTGCCAGCAGCTCCTCGGGACGGTATAATTCACCCCTCCACTTT.